This paragraph covers one TCR beta chain sequence. What it binds is unknown. V lost 6 bases, J lost 8 bases, and 15 bases stayed unmatched. This CDR3 has 16 amino acids. Looked up from germline, CDR1 is SGHNT and CDR2 is YYREEE (reference sequence). The sample is drawn from a study of shared clonotypes between healthy human individuals. Study results and caveats: Naive CD4 clonotype sharing across several donors was 4% to 5%.

Sequenced by immunoSEQ multiplex PCR; TCRdb stores in-frame clones only, minus some. The data contain around 2.1 million clones, 95% of them singletons. V gene TRBV5-4 combines with J gene TRBJ2-1, with 9 bases lining up with TRBD2. The sample was naive CD4+ T cells sorted from blood. Sample subset: CD45RA+ positively selected. The TCR sequence derives from a man aged 18 to 30 in good health. CDR3 in amino acids: CASTQWELAGIDEQFF. The CDR3, as DNA: TGTGCCAGCACCCAATGGGAGCTAGCGGGAATTGATGAGCAGTTCTTC.